The clone carrying this T cell receptor beta chain was counted between two and nine times. Its antigen is currently unknown. This sample was taken from a study of T cells in Graves' hyperthyroidism and ophthalmopathy. Study outcomes and limitations: Model output signaled ophthalmopathy a median about seven months ahead of onset.

Germline V gene lookup returns CDR1 SGDLS and CDR2 YYNGEE. Trimming at V came to 4 bases and at J to 2 bases, leaving 6 bases not matched to a gene. CDR3 length: 14 residues. RNA transcripts yielded amplified TCR beta CDR3 regions. TCR CDR3 regions were first amplified by RT-PCR with HTBI primers. TCRdb itself ran the multiplex PCR reads through MiXCR, one entry per CDR3 protein. Among 500,000 or so distinct CDR3 sequences, 15% to 20% were seen once, and the ten largest hold 25% to 30%. The receptor was isolated from a woman in her twenties or thirties with Graves' ophthalmopathy. Sequenced material: blood. The chain is built from TRBV9 and TRBJ2-7; 7 bases line up with TRBD2. CDR3 DNA sequence: TGTGCCAGCAGCCCTAGCGGAGTTACCTACGAGCAGTACTTC. It specifies CASSPSGVTYEQYF.